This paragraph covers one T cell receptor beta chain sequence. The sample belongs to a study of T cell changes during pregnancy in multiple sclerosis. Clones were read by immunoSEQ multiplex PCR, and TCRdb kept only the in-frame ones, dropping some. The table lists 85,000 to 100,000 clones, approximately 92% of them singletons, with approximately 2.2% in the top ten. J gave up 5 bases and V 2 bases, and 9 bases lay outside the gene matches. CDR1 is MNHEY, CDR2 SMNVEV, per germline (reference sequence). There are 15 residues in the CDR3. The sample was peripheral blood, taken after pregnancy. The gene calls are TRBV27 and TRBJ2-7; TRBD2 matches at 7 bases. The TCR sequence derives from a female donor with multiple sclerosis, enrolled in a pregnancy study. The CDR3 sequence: CASSLGGRGGNEQYF. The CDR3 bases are TGTGCCAGCAGTTTAGGCGGGAGAGGAGGTAACGAGCAGTACTTC.